The 28 T cell receptor beta chains below were found in one sample sequenced in a study of radiation and T cells in renal cell carcinoma. Some clones are missing from TCRdb's copy, which holds only in-frame ones; the method was immunoSEQ multiplex PCR. The sample has 70,000 or so clones, more than 75% seen once. Indicated time point: blood 2 weeks post-SBRT. The treatment is: 15 Gy SBRT to primary tumor, nephrectomy 4 weeks later. Material: blood, obtained from a patient whose treatment included radiotherapy and nephrectomy. The receptors come from a man in his sixties with renal cell carcinoma.

In its sample, this clone was seen a few times. The J gene is TRBJ2-7, the V gene TRBV10-2; D remains unclear. CDR1 and CDR2 from the germline V gene are WSHSY and SAAADI. This CDR3 is 12 amino acids long. V lost 6 bases and J lost 4, with 10 bases in between. The CDR3: CASSPTEYEQYF. In nucleotides, the CDR3 is TGCGCCAGCAGCCCTACCGAATACGAGCAGTACTTC.

The chain combines TRBV7-8 with TRBJ2-2; 9 nucleotides agree with TRBD2. The trim removed 6 bases at V and 4 bases at J, leaving 6 bases unmatched. The CDR3 spans 15 residues. Germline V CDR1 and CDR2: SGHVS, FQNEAQ. DNA for the CDR3: TGTGCCAGCAGTCTTAGCGGGAGTGGCACCGGGGAGCTGTTTTTT. Encoded protein: CASSLSGSGTGELFF.

The rearrangement uses TRBV5-5 and TRBJ1-1, with D perhaps matching TRBD1 (5 bases). This CDR3 has 15 residues. V lost 1 base and J lost 1, with 11 bases in between. CDR1 and CDR2 (germline): SGHKS, YYEKEE (reference sequence). DNA of the CDR3: TGTGCCAGCAGCTTGTGGACGGGGCGGAACACTGAAGCTTTCTTT. As protein: CASSLWTGRNTEAFF.

This chain joins TRBV30 and TRBJ2-1, with D maybe TRBD2 (5 bases). The CDR3 runs to 14 residues. Per the germline V gene, CDR1 is GTSNPN and CDR2 is SVGIG (reference sequence). The V end was cut by 1 base, the J end by 3 bases, with 10 bases between. For the CDR3, the DNA is TGTGCCTGGAGTGGGGGAGTGGGCTACAATGAGCAGTTCTTC. Protein sequence: CAWSGGVGYNEQFF.

The V and J genes are TRBV28 and TRBJ2-7; D ambiguous. V was shortened by 0 bases and J by 2 bases, with 11 bases between the two germline ends. The CDR3 totals 15 residues. Germline-derived CDR1 and CDR2 are MDHEN and SYDVKM. The CDR3 sequence: CASSLWASKTYEQYF. The CDR3 bases are TGTGCCAGCAGTTTATGGGCCAGTAAAACCTACGAGCAGTACTTC.

This clone was detected once. The gene calls are TRBV11-1 and TRBJ2-2; the match to TRBD2 covers 10 bases. There are 15 residues in the CDR3. Germline CDR1 SGHAT, CDR2 FQDESV (reference sequence). V gave up 3 bases and J gave up 7 bases; unmatched junction bases: 5. CDR3 bases: TGTGCCAGCAGCTTCGGGACTAGCGTTGGCGGGGAGCTGTTTTTT. This gives the protein CASSFGTSVGGELFF.

This clone occurred once. V usage is TRBV5-6 and J usage is TRBJ2-2; D could derive from TRBD1 or TRBD2 (5 bases each). The V end lost 3 bases, the J end lost 3 bases, and 15 bases lay between the germline ends. This CDR3 spans 16 amino acids. Germline CDR1 and CDR2: SGHDT and YYEEEE. The CDR3 DNA reads as TGTGCCAGCAGCTCCTGGGACCGCCCATACACCGGGGAGCTGTTTTTT. Translation: CASSSWDRPYTGELFF.

The rearrangement links TRBV9 to TRBJ1-4, with TRBD1 as a possible D gene (6 bases). This CDR3 has 15 amino acids. V was pared by 4 bases and J by 3 bases, with 13 bases between. The germline V gene has CDR1 SGDLS and CDR2 YYNGEE. The CDR3 region has the DNA TGTGCCAGCAGCAACACAGGGATGGCTAATGAAAAACTGTTTTTT. Its translation: CASSNTGMANEKLFF. The whole variable domain, remainder taken from reference TRBV9 and TRBJ1-4, is DSGVTQTPKHLITATGQRVTLRCSPRSGDLSVYWYQQSLDQGLQFLIQYYNGEERAKGNILERFSAQQFPDLHSELNLSSLELGDSALYFCASSNTGMANEKLFFGSGTQLSVL.

The DNA of the CDR3 is TGCGCCAGCTCGGCTTCGAGCGGGAGCTCCTACAATGAGCAGTTCTTC. Protein product: CASSASSGSSYNEQFF. This sequence joins TRBV10-2 and TRBJ2-1; TRBD2 agrees at 8 bases. The CDR3 totals 16 residues. The germline CDR1 and CDR2 sequences are WSHSY and SAAADI. The trim removed 8 bases at V and 0 bases at J, leaving 9 bases unmatched.

V is TRBV5-6 and J is TRBJ1-2, with D perhaps TRBD1 (5 bases). The germline CDR1 and CDR2 sequences are SGHDT and YYEEEE. Trimming removed 0 bases from V and 4 bases from J, with 10 bases in between. The CDR3 runs to 14 residues. Here the CDR3 DNA reads TGTGCCAGCAGCTTGGCAGGGCAATCCTATGGCTACACCTTC. Its protein product is CASSLAGQSYGYTF.

In its sample, this clone was seen a few times. The chain combines TRBV2 with TRBJ2-5; perhaps TRBD2 as D (6 bases). The CDR3 totals 13 residues. The V and J ends lost 7 bases and 5 bases respectively, with 14 bases between them. Germline assignment: CDR1 SNHLY and CDR2 FYNNEI. CDR3 sequence (DNA): TGTGCCAGCAATTGGGGACGGGGGGAGACCCAGTACTTC. It translates to CASNWGRGETQYF.

The chain is built from TRBV5-1 and TRBJ2-5; the D call may be TRBD1 or TRBD2 (5 bases each). Per germline, CDR1 SGHRS and CDR2 YFSETQ. V was pared by 4 bases and J by 6 bases, with 25 bases between. This CDR3 spans 17 amino acids. CDR3 bases: TGCGCCAGCAGCGGGGGTTCAGGCACGGGGACGGTAAAGACCCAGTACTTC. This translates into CASSGGSGTGTVKTQYF. Full variable domain (rest looked up from reference TRBV5-1 and TRBJ2-5): KAGVTQTPRYLIKTRGQQVTLSCSPISGHRSVSWYQQTPGQGLQFLFEYFSETQRNKGNFPGRFSGRQFSNSRSEMNVSTLELGDSALYLCASSGGSGTGTVKTQYFGPGTRLLVL.

V is TRBV6-6 and J is TRBJ1-2; a weak D match, TRBD1 (6 bases). There are 14 residues in the CDR3. The V gene's germline CDR1 is MNHNY and CDR2 SVGAGI (reference sequence). Trimming pared 2 bases from V and 8 bases from J, leaving 15 bases between. CDR3 sequence: CASSYHVGGQGYTF. The CDR3 DNA reads as TGTGCCAGCAGTTACCACGTGGGGGGGCAAGGCTACACCTTC.

V usage is TRBV29-1 and J usage is TRBJ2-7, with D possibly TRBD1 on 7 matching bases. The germline gives CDR1 SQVTM, CDR2 ANQGSEA. V lost 6 bases to trimming and J lost 3 bases, with 12 bases between them. There are 12 residues in the CDR3. In DNA form, the CDR3 reads TGCAGCGTGAGGCAGGGGGGCTACGAGCAGTACTTC. Protein sequence: CSVRQGGYEQYF.

The chain employs TRBV6-1 and TRBJ1-4; TRBD1 is a possible D gene (5 bases). V was pared by 7 bases and J by 8 bases, with 20 bases between. Per germline, CDR1 MNHNS and CDR2 SASEGT. This CDR3 comprises 15 residues. This CDR3 is CASTGGRGLKEKLFF. As DNA, the CDR3 is TGTGCCAGCACCGGGGGACGGGGTTTAAAGGAAAAACTGTTTTTT.

The chain combines TRBV6-1 with TRBJ2-2, with a possible D match to TRBD2 (5 bases). The CDR3 runs to 15 residues. Germline V gene sequence: CDR1 MNHNS, CDR2 SASEGT. The germline V and J ends were trimmed by 3 bases and 4 bases, with 12 bases remaining between them. The DNA for the CDR3 is TGTGCCAGCAGTGAGGAGGTCGGATCCACCGGGGAGCTGTTTTTT. Protein product: CASSEEVGSTGELFF.

The chain joins TRBV2 to TRBJ2-1; D perhaps matches TRBD1 (5 bases). Per germline, CDR1 SNHLY and CDR2 FYNNEI. The CDR3 is 15 amino acids. Trimming cost V 6 bases and J 1 base, with 13 bases left between them. CDR3 sequence (DNA): TGTGCCAGCAGCGAAATTACAGGATCCTACAATGAGCAGTTCTTC. Protein product: CASSEITGSYNEQFF. Full variable domain (rest looked up from reference TRBV2 and TRBJ2-1): EPEVTQTPSHQVTQMGQEVILRCVPISNHLYFYWYRQILGQKVEFLVSFYNNEISEKSEIFDDQFSVERPDGSNFTLKIRSTKLEDSAMYFCASSEITGSYNEQFFGPGTRLTVL.

This clone was seen once. V and J are TRBV6-6 and TRBJ2-2; D possibly corresponds to TRBD1 (6 bases). Germline CDR1 is MNHNY and CDR2 is SVGAGI (reference sequence). There are 13 residues in the CDR3. The V and J ends lost 4 bases and 6 bases respectively, with 9 bases between them. CDR3 in amino acids: CASSLTGPGELFF. CDR3 DNA sequence: TGTGCCAGCAGTTTAACAGGGCCCGGGGAGCTGTTTTTT.

The chain is built from TRBV7-8 and TRBJ2-5; unclear D gene. The germline V gene has CDR1 SGHVS and CDR2 FQNEAQ. V dropped 3 bases and J dropped 4 bases, with 21 bases sitting between them. This CDR3 is 17 amino acids long. The CDR3 DNA reads TGTGCCAGCAGCTTCCGAGCAGGCCTCCCAACTCGAGAGACCCAGTACTTC. Protein product: CASSFRAGLPTRETQYF. Using reference TRBV7-8 and TRBJ2-5 for the parts outside the CDR3, the full variable domain is GAGVSQSPRYKVAKRGQDVALRCDPISGHVSLFWYQQALGQGPEFLTYFQNEAQLDKSGLPSDRFFAERPEGSVSTLKIQRTQQEDSAVYLCASSFRAGLPTRETQYFGPGTRLLVL.

This clone has more than one count but fewer than ten. V usage is TRBV5-1 and J usage is TRBJ2-7, with 13 bases matching TRBD2. The CDR3 spans 16 residues. V gave up 5 bases and J gave up 6 bases; unmatched junction bases: 11. Germline-derived CDR1 and CDR2 are SGHRS and YFSETQ. CDR3 sequence reads: CASSTSGRAGVTEQYF. The CDR3 nucleotides are TGCGCCAGCAGTACTAGCGGGAGGGCCGGGGTTACCGAGCAGTACTTC. Together with reference TRBV5-1 and TRBJ2-7, the CDR3 gives the full variable domain: KAGVTQTPRYLIKTRGQQVTLSCSPISGHRSVSWYQQTPGQGLQFLFEYFSETQRNKGNFPGRFSGRQFSNSRSEMNVSTLELGDSALYLCASSTSGRAGVTEQYFGPGTRLTVT.

This clone came up a few times. V is TRBV4-1 and J is TRBJ2-7, with 12 bases matching TRBD1. CDR3 length: 16 amino acids. Germline V CDR1 and CDR2: MGHRA, YSYEKL. The J segment lost 7 bases and the V segment lost 6 bases, leaving 13 bases of the junction unmatched. The CDR3 sequence is CASSREWGQGAGEQYF. Written as DNA, the CDR3 is TGCGCCAGCAGTCGAGAATGGGGACAGGGGGCGGGGGAGCAGTACTTC.

V is TRBV4-1 and J is TRBJ1-2, with 7 nucleotides matching TRBD1. Trimming took 1 base from V and 4 from J; bases not matched to a gene: 9. CDR1 is MGHRA and CDR2 is YSYEKL in the germline V gene. The CDR3 contains 16 residues. This chain's CDR3 is CASSQGRQGRGYGYTF. For the CDR3, the DNA is TGCGCCAGCAGCCAAGGAAGACAGGGTAGGGGCTATGGCTACACCTTC.

V and J are TRBV15 and TRBJ1-4, with TRBD1 as a possible D gene (6 bases). Germline-derived CDR1 and CDR2 are LNHNV and YYDKDF (reference sequence). V lost 0 bases, J lost 6 bases, and 11 bases lay in between. The CDR3 consists of 15 residues. This chain's CDR3 is CATSREQGLDEKLFF. Written as DNA, the CDR3 is TGTGCCACCAGCAGAGAACAGGGACTGGATGAAAAACTGTTTTTT.

V gene TRBV6-6 combines with J gene TRBJ2-7, with no clear D. The CDR3 length is 13 residues. Germline V lookup: CDR1 MNHNY, CDR2 SVGAGI (reference sequence). Trimming left V 1 base short and J 5 bases short, with 9 bases between. Here the CDR3 reads CASSYLVVNEQYF. Written as DNA, the CDR3 is TGTGCCAGCAGTTACTTGGTTGTCAACGAGCAGTACTTC.

V and J are TRBV5-6 and TRBJ2-1; 9 bases align to TRBD2. The CDR3 runs 16 residues. Germline-derived CDR1 and CDR2 are SGHDT and YYEEEE. V gave up 4 bases and J gave up 6 bases; unmatched junction bases: 11. CDR3 nucleotides: TGTGCCAGCAGCCTGATTAGCGGGAGTGTAGTCAATGAGCAGTTCTTC. It translates to CASSLISGSVVNEQFF.

The genes are TRBV11-3 and TRBJ2-2, with a weak D call TRBD1 (6 bases). Germline V gene sequence: CDR1 SGHNT, CDR2 YENEEA. With 0 bases removed from V and 0 bases from J, the gap between germline ends came to 11 bases. This CDR3 comprises 17 residues. In DNA form, the CDR3 reads TGTGCCAGCAGCTTAGATCGGAACAGGGCGAACACCGGGGAGCTGTTTTTT. This codes for CASSLDRNRANTGELFF.

By share, this clone ranks as medium-sized. For the CDR3, the DNA is TGTGCCAGCAGCTTATGGCGGCAAGAGACCCAGTACTTC. Its protein product is CASSLWRQETQYF. V and J are TRBV11-2 and TRBJ2-5; D not certain. CDR1 and CDR2 from the germline V gene are SGHAT and FQNNGV. This CDR3 spans 13 amino acids. The V end was cut by 2 bases, the J end by 2 bases, with 6 bases between. Supplemented by reference TRBV11-2 and TRBJ2-5, the full variable domain reads EAGVAQSPRYKIIEKRQSVAFWCNPISGHATLYWYQQILGQGPKLLIQFQNNGVVDDSQLPKDRFSAERLKGVDSTLKIQPAKLEDSAVYLCASSLWRQETQYFGPGTRLLVL.

This chain connects TRBV10-3 to TRBJ1-2; 8 positions match TRBD1. CDR1 and CDR2 (germline): ENHRY, SYGVKD. The CDR3 has 16 residues. V dropped 2 bases and J dropped 0; count of bases not matched to a gene: 5. CDR3 region: CAISETGTGTNYGYTF. In DNA form, the CDR3 reads TGTGCCATCAGTGAGACCGGGACAGGAACTAACTATGGCTACACCTTC.